One and the same sample provided the 14 T cell receptor beta chains below, sequenced in a study of regulatory T cells in long-lasting Graves disease. The time point: newly diagnosed GD, antithyroid drugs for less than 3 months. The TCR library was prepared using RNA isolated from PBMCs. With iRepertoire HTBI primers and Arm-PCR of CDR3 regions, TCR beta libraries were built. TCRdb used MiXCR to reprocess the multiplex PCR reads, holding one entry per CDR3 protein. This table holds about 620,000 distinct CDR3 sequences, roughly 16% found once. A further study also used this sample, focusing on T cells in Graves' hyperthyroidism and ophthalmopathy.

This sample comprised peripheral blood mononuclear cells (PBMCs), obtained at new diagnosis, from a patient treated with antithyroid drugs. The receptor source for this set is a woman aged 25 to 39 with Graves disease.

This rearrangement joins TRBV30 to TRBJ2-7, with TRBD2 as a possible D gene (7 bases). Germline-derived CDR1 and CDR2 are GTSNPN and SVGIG (reference sequence). This CDR3 has 12 amino acids. Between the trimmed V and J ends, which lost 3 bases and 5 bases, there was a span of 11 bases. For the CDR3, the DNA is TGTGCCTGGAGACGGGGGGCCCACGAGCAGTACTTC. This encodes CAWRRGAHEQYF. Full variable domain (rest looked up from reference TRBV30 and TRBJ2-7): SQTIHQWPATLVQPVGSPLSLECTVEGTSNPNLYWYRQAAGRGLQLLFYSVGIGQISSEVPQNLSASRPQDRQFILSSKKLLLSDSGFYLCAWRRGAHEQYFGPGTRLTVT.

In this sample, this clonotype turned up many times. The chain carries TRBV5-1 and TRBJ2-3; tentatively, D is TRBD2 (6 bases). Germline lookup yields CDR1 SGHRS and CDR2 YFSETQ. V was clipped by 7 bases and J by 2 bases, with 14 bases between them. The CDR3 consists of 14 residues. Written as DNA, the CDR3 is TGCGCCAGCCGCTCGCTAGCGCCCACAGATACGCAGTATTTT. Translating gives CASRSLAPTDTQYF.

In its sample, this clonotype was seen many times. This rearrangement joins TRBV27 to TRBJ1-4, with a tentative D call TRBD1 (6 bases). This CDR3 is built from 15 residues. Germline V CDR1 and CDR2: MNHEY, SMNVEV (reference sequence). V was pared by 5 bases and J by 3 bases, with 13 bases between. The CDR3 protein is CASSNQGLANEKLFF. In DNA, the CDR3 is TGTGCCAGCAGTAACCAGGGGTTAGCTAATGAAAAACTGTTTTTT.

Ten or more counts support this clonotype. The V call is TRBV12-3 or TRBV12-4, the J call TRBJ2-5; 7 bases line up with TRBD2. The CDR3 is made up of 18 amino acids. Losses at the gene ends were 5 bases for V and 5 bases for J; bases not matched to a gene: 20. In DNA form, the CDR3 reads TGTGCCAGCAGTACCCCGGACGGCTACGGGACTACGGGCGAGACCCAGTACTTC. Its protein is CASSTPDGYGTTGETQYF.

Concerning this clonotype itself: A read error may produce the germline difference seen at one junction end. The rearrangement uses TRBV10-3 and TRBJ2-7; 10 nucleotides align to TRBD1. Germline V CDR1 and CDR2: ENHRY, SYGVKD. This CDR3 spans 15 amino acids. CDR3 coding DNA: TGTGCCGTCAGTGAACCTAGGGACAGGGGCTACGAGCAGTACTTC. Its translation: CAVSEPRDRGYEQYF.

This clonotype was seen a single time. Germline is not matched at one junction end, which may reflect a read error. The chain recombines TRBV24-1 with TRBJ2-3; possible D gene TRBD1, 5 bases. The CDR3 contains 14 residues. CDR1 is KGHDR and CDR2 is SFDVKD in the germline V gene. The CDR3 DNA reads as TGTGCCACCAGTGATTTCGACCCGACAGATACGCGGTATTTT. This sequence encodes CATSDFDPTDTRYF.

This clonotype was found many times. The chain is built from TRBV5-5 and TRBJ1-2; TRBD1 is a possible D gene (5 bases). Trimming left V 4 bases short and J 6 bases short, with 16 bases between. The CDR3 consists of 14 residues. Germline V gene lookup returns CDR1 SGHKS and CDR2 YYEKEE (reference sequence). CDR3: CASSDGQAANGYTF. The DNA of the CDR3 is TGTGCCAGCAGCGATGGACAAGCAGCGAATGGCTACACCTTC.

The chain carries TRBV5-1 and TRBJ2-3, with D possibly being TRBD1 (6 bases). The CDR3 is made up of 14 amino acids. The V end lost 7 bases, the J end lost 1 base, and 13 bases lay between the germline ends. The germline gives CDR1 SGHRS, CDR2 YFSETQ. Written as DNA, the CDR3 is TGCGCCAGCGGCCGGCGACAGGGCACAGATACGCAGTATTTT. This gives the protein CASGRRQGTDTQYF.

The rearrangement joins TRBV7-2 to TRBJ1-2; D not certain. This CDR3 region has 17 residues. V lost 5 bases, J lost 1 base, and 20 bases lay in between. Germline V gene data show CDR1 as SGHTA and CDR2 as FQGNSA. The CDR3 sequence: CASSPPLGNSYNYGYTF. The DNA for the CDR3 is TGTGCCAGCAGCCCCCCCCTCGGGAACAGTTATAACTATGGCTACACCTTC.

This clonotype was observed a few times. This chain links TRBV5-1 with TRBJ2-7, with D tentatively TRBD1 (6 bases). CDR3 length: 14 amino acids. Trimming shortened V by 3 bases and J by 9 bases, and 19 bases separated the two germline ends. Per the germline V gene, CDR1 is SGHRS and CDR2 is YFSETQ. The CDR3 sequence is CASSSGAFLGAQYF. The DNA of the CDR3 is TGCGCCAGCAGCTCAGGGGCCTTTTTGGGGGCGCAGTACTTC.

In its sample, this clonotype was seen once. The chain couples TRBV6-1 to TRBJ1-4; D gene unclear. The CDR3 covers 14 residues. Between the trimmed V and J ends, which lost 0 bases and 11 bases, there was a span of 13 bases. Germline CDR1 and CDR2: MNHNS and SASEGT. The CDR3 region is CASSEAPVVGKLFF. The CDR3, as DNA: TGTGCCAGCAGTGAAGCGCCTGTGGTAGGCAAACTGTTTTTT.

Many counts were recorded for this clonotype. The chain carries TRBV24-1 and TRBJ2-3, with TRBD2 as a possible D gene (6 bases). Trimming left V 2 bases short and J 2 bases short, with 28 bases between. CDR1 and CDR2 from the germline V gene are KGHDR and SFDVKD. CDR3 length: 21 amino acids. CDR3 sequence reads: CATSDSTVLTRWEAATDTQYF. CDR3 in DNA: TGTGCCACCAGTGATTCGACAGTCCTAACGAGATGGGAGGCGGCCACAGATACGCAGTATTTT.

The rearrangement joins TRBV2 to TRBJ2-5; TRBD1 aligns across 7 bases. CDR1 SNHLY and CDR2 FYNNEI come from the germline V gene. J lost 13 bases, V lost 3 bases, and 5 bases had no gene match. The CDR3 loop spans 11 amino acids. CDR3 in DNA: TGTGCCAGCAGTGAGCGAGACAGGGCGTACTTC. Amino acids: CASSERDRAYF.

The chain links TRBV15 to TRBJ2-3, with no clear D. Trimming took off 5 bases at V and 6 bases at J, with 15 bases between the two ends. The CDR3 has 14 amino acids. From germline, CDR1 is LNHNV and CDR2 YYDKDF (reference sequence). The CDR3 is CATSPRGNGDTQYF. The CDR3 nucleotides read TGTGCCACCAGCCCCCGAGGAAATGGGGATACGCAGTATTTT. The full variable domain, with the rest looked up from reference TRBV15 and TRBJ2-3, is DAMVIQNPRYQVTQFGKPVTLSCSQTLNHNVMYWYQQKSSQAPKLLFHYYDKDFNNEADTPDNFQSRRPNTSFCFLDIRSPGLGDTAMYLCATSPRGNGDTQYFGPGTRLTVL.